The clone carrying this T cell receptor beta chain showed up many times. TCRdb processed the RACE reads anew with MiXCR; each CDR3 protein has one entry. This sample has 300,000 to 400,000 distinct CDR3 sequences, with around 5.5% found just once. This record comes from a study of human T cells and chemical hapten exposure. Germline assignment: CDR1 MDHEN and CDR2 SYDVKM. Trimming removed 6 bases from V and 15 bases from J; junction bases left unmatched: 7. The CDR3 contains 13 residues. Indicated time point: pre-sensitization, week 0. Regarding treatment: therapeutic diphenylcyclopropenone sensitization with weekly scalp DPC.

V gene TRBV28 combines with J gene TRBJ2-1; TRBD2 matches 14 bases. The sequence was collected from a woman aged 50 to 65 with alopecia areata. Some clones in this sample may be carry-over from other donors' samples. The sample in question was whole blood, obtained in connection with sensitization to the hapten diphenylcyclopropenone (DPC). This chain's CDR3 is CASRGLAGETGFF. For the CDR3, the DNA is TGTGCCAGCAGGGGACTAGCGGGAGAAACTGGGTTCTTC.